Presented here are 13 T cell receptor beta chains from one specimen sequenced in a study of cytomegalovirus exposure and HLA in healthy donors. PCR was performed using 60 Vbeta and 13 Jbeta primers. The protocol was immunoSEQ multiplex PCR, while the TCRdb copy is restricted to in-frame clones and leaves out a portion. The sample includes some 150,000 clones, over 60% of them seen just once. The specimen sequenced was PBMCs. These receptors all come from a female donor in good health and CMV-seronegative.

The chain uses TRBV4-3 and TRBJ2-7, with 9 bases identical to TRBD1. Germline assignment: CDR1 LGHNA and CDR2 YSLEER. There are 15 residues in the CDR3. With V trimmed by 0 bases and J by 7 bases, 7 bases remained unmatched. DNA for the CDR3: TGCGCCAGCAGCCAAGATAGGGACAGGGTGAGGGAGCAGTACTTC. Translated, it gives CASSQDRDRVREQYF.

In its sample, this clone was seen a few times. This sequence joins TRBV4-3 and TRBJ2-3; 12 nucleotides align to TRBD2. CDR1 and CDR2 from the germline V gene are LGHNA and YSLEER. V dropped 1 base and J dropped 1; count of bases not matched to a gene: 3. The CDR3 is 17 residues long. The CDR3 nucleotides are TGCGCCAGCAGCCAAGGGACTAGCGGGACTGGCACAGATACGCAGTATTTT. Its translation: CASSQGTSGTGTDTQYF.

The V gene is TRBV11-2, the J gene TRBJ1-2; TRBD1 matches 9 bases. Germline V gives CDR1 SGHAT, CDR2 FQNNGV. This CDR3 has 17 residues. With 5 bases clipped from V and 8 bases from J, the junction kept 18 bases outside the gene matches. The CDR3 DNA reads as TGTGCCAGCAGCCCCCTTGCCGGGACAGGGAAATTTAGGGGCTACACCTTC. It encodes CASSPLAGTGKFRGYTF.

V gene TRBV29-1 combines with J gene TRBJ2-7; TRBD1 is a possible D gene (6 bases). The CDR3 covers 12 residues. Germline V gene data show CDR1 as SQVTM and CDR2 as ANQGSEA. Trimming left V 2 bases short and J 9 bases short, with 14 bases between. The CDR3 is CSVEQGTGRQYF. The CDR3 DNA reads as TGCAGCGTTGAACAGGGGACCGGACGGCAGTACTTC.

The CDR3 spells CASSQDSQSRDGYTF. DNA for the CDR3: TGCGCCAGCAGCCAAGATTCACAATCCCGGGATGGCTACACCTTC. The genes are TRBV4-3 and TRBJ1-2; D is uncertain. Trimming cost V 0 bases and J 6 bases, with 14 bases left between them. This CDR3 spans 15 amino acids. Germline values: CDR1 LGHNA, CDR2 YSLEER.

V is TRBV5-1 and J is TRBJ1-1; TRBD1 agrees at 7 bases. Germline V gene sequence: CDR1 SGHRS, CDR2 YFSETQ. CDR3 length: 15 amino acids. J lost 10 bases, V lost 3 bases, and 15 bases had no gene match. CDR3 DNA sequence: TGCGCCAGCAGCTATAATGACAGGGCCTTGGGGGGAGCTTTCTTT. Protein product: CASSYNDRALGGAFF.

CDR3 region: CASSPIEGLAVSYNEQFF. Here the CDR3 DNA reads TGTGCCAGCAGTCCGATAGAAGGACTAGCGGTATCCTACAATGAGCAGTTCTTC. V usage is TRBV27 and J usage is TRBJ2-1, with 10 bases fitting TRBD2. There are 18 residues in the CDR3. The germline CDR1 and CDR2 sequences are MNHEY and SMNVEV (reference sequence). V lost 5 bases, J lost 1 base, and 11 bases stayed unmatched.

This clone was seen only once. This chain uses TRBV18 with TRBJ1-5; unclear D gene. The ends were cut back, 6 bases at V and 0 bases at J, with 18 bases in the middle. Looked up from germline, CDR1 is KGHSH and CDR2 is LQKENI. There are 17 residues in the CDR3. The DNA for the CDR3 is TGTGCCAGCTCCCCGATCGAGGGCAGATATAGCAATCAGCCCCAGCATTTT. Amino acids: CASSPIEGRYSNQPQHF.

DNA of the CDR3: TGTGCCAGCAGCCTACCGGGACAGGGGGCGGAGGGCTACACCTTC. Its translation is CASSLPGQGAEGYTF. This chain uses TRBV5-4 with TRBJ1-2, with TRBD1 matching 12 bases. This CDR3 spans 15 amino acids. With 4 bases clipped from V and 8 bases from J, the junction kept 9 bases outside the gene matches. Germline V lookup: CDR1 SGHNT, CDR2 YYREEE (reference sequence). Variable domain in full (rest from reference TRBV5-4 and TRBJ1-2): ETGVTQSPTHLIKTRGQQVTLRCSSQSGHNTVSWYQQALGQGPQFIFQYYREEENGRGNFPPRFSGLQFPNYSSELNVNALELDDSALYLCASSLPGQGAEGYTFGSGTRLTVV.

The chain joins TRBV6-5 to TRBJ2-7; a possible D gene is TRBD1 (6 bases). Germline V gene data show CDR1 as MNHEY and CDR2 as SVGAGI. Trimming removed 0 bases at V and 2 bases at J, with 11 bases between. CDR3 length equals 15 residues. The CDR3 DNA reads as TGTGCCAGCAGTTACTCGGCACAGGGTCCCTACGAGCAGTACTTC. The encoded protein is CASSYSAQGPYEQYF.

The gene calls are TRBV30 and TRBJ1-5, with 7 bases fitting TRBD1. The CDR3 covers 13 residues. J was trimmed by 4 bases and V by 5 bases; bases with no gene match: 5. In germline, CDR1 is GTSNPN, CDR2 SVGIG (reference sequence). The CDR3 region has the DNA TGTGCCTGGGGTCGCAGGGGGAATCAGCCCCAGCATTTT. As protein: CAWGRRGNQPQHF.

This rearrangement joins TRBV6-5 to TRBJ2-3; 8 bases line up with TRBD1. CDR3 length: 14 amino acids. Trimming cost V 6 bases and J 0 bases; bases outside gene matches: 2. Germline values: CDR1 MNHEY, CDR2 SVGAGI. Written as DNA, the CDR3 is TGTGCCAGCAGCCGGACAGGGAGCACAGATACGCAGTATTTT. Its translation is CASSRTGSTDTQYF.

This clone was counted between two and nine times. The chain links TRBV5-4 to TRBJ2-3, with 13 bases identical to TRBD2. This CDR3 has 17 residues. Germline V gene sequence: CDR1 SGHNT, CDR2 YYREEE (reference sequence). The V and J ends lost 2 bases and 5 bases, in that order; junction bases with no gene match: 8. This CDR3 reads CASSFPGLAGAVDTQYF. In DNA, the CDR3 is TGTGCCAGCAGCTTTCCAGGACTAGCGGGGGCAGTAGATACGCAGTATTTT. The whole variable domain, filled in from reference TRBV5-4 and TRBJ2-3, reads ETGVTQSPTHLIKTRGQQVTLRCSSQSGHNTVSWYQQALGQGPQFIFQYYREEENGRGNFPPRFSGLQFPNYSSELNVNALELDDSALYLCASSFPGLAGAVDTQYFGPGTRLTVL.